These 15 T cell receptor beta chains share one sample of origin, sequenced in a study of OX40 agonist ivuxolimab in advanced cancers. Some clones are missing from TCRdb's copy, which holds only in-frame ones; the method was immunoSEQ multiplex PCR. The sample has some 75,000 clones, 85% seen once. The sequences come from CD4+ or CD8+ T cells sorted from blood, collected in a trial of the OX40 agonist ivuxolimab. These receptors came from an adult with an advanced solid tumor such as melanoma, head and neck, liver or kidney cancer.

J is TRBJ2-4 and V is TRBV7-8; TRBD1 agrees at 8 bases. Per germline, CDR1 SGHVS and CDR2 FQNEAQ. This CDR3 region has 14 residues. The J segment lost 6 bases and the V segment lost 4 bases, leaving 5 bases of the junction unmatched. CDR3: CASSSDRDTNIQYF. The CDR3 coding sequence is TGTGCCAGCAGCTCGGACAGGGACACAAACATTCAGTACTTC.

This clone has only a few counts. Other DNA sequences in the same sample also yield this CDR3. The V call is TRBV7-8, the J call TRBJ1-1; D is uncertain. CDR3 length equals 13 residues. V was clipped by 1 base and J by 1 base, with 4 bases between them. From germline, CDR1 is SGHVS and CDR2 FQNEAQ. CDR3 DNA: TGTGCCAGCAGCTTAGTCGGGAACACTGAAGCTTTCTTT. It is translated as CASSLVGNTEAFF.

This clone has just a few counts. CDR3 residues: CASSWRQDLNSPLHF. DNA for the CDR3: TGTGCCAGCAGCTGGAGACAGGACCTAAATTCACCCCTCCACTTT. The chain joins TRBV7-9 to TRBJ1-6; TRBD1 is a possible D gene (6 bases). Deletions cut 4 bases from V and 7 bases from J, with 14 bases between. CDR1 SEHNR and CDR2 FQNEAQ come from the germline V gene (reference sequence). The CDR3 is 15 residues long.

This clone was counted once. This rearrangement joins TRBV7-9 to TRBJ2-2; D gene uncertain. The CDR3 spans 13 residues. Trimming removed 2 bases at V and 4 bases at J, with 5 bases between. Germline CDR1 and CDR2: SEHNR and FQNEAQ (reference sequence). CDR3 coding DNA: TGTGCCAGCAGCTTATGGGTCACCGGGGAGCTGTTTTTT. It translates to CASSLWVTGELFF.

The V call is TRBV9, the J call TRBJ1-6; 9 bases are shared with TRBD1. The CDR3 spans 18 residues. V shed 3 bases, J shed 0 bases, and the junction held 7 bases outside the gene matches. Looked up from germline, CDR1 is SGDLS and CDR2 is YYNGEE. DNA of the CDR3: TGTGCCAGCAGCGCCGGGACAGGGTTCAGCTCCTATAATTCACCCCTCCACTTT. Encoded protein: CASSAGTGFSSYNSPLHF.

The gene calls are TRBV7-2 and TRBJ1-5; D is undetermined. V shed 6 bases and J shed 3 bases, with 12 bases lying between them. This CDR3 spans 14 amino acids. CDR1 and CDR2 (germline): SGHTA, FQGNSA. The CDR3 DNA sequence: TGTGCCAGCAGTACGGACGGTTACAATCAGCCCCAGCATTTT. This gives the protein CASSTDGYNQPQHF.

This chain connects TRBV5-6 to TRBJ2-7, with D unresolved. The CDR3 runs to 12 residues. The germline V and J ends were trimmed by 4 bases and 7 bases, with 12 bases remaining between them. Germline CDR1 and CDR2: SGHDT and YYEEEE. CDR3 region: CASSRASWEQYF. CDR3 DNA sequence: TGTGCCAGCAGCCGGGCGTCCTGGGAGCAGTACTTC. The full variable domain, its missing parts supplied by reference TRBV5-6 and TRBJ2-7, is DAGVTQSPTHLIKTRGQQVTLRCSPKSGHDTVSWYQQALGQGPQFIFQYYEEEERQRGNFPDRFSGHQFPNYSSELNVNALLLGDSALYLCASSRASWEQYFGPGTRLTVT.

This chain uses TRBV19 with TRBJ2-5, with D unclear. The germline V and J ends were trimmed by 3 bases and 3 bases, with 11 bases remaining between them. This CDR3 region has 14 residues. Per the germline V gene, CDR1 is LNHDA and CDR2 is SQIVND (reference sequence). The CDR3 DNA reads as TGTGCCAGTAGTATTTTCGGCGCGGAAGAGACCCAGTACTTC. Translation gives CASSIFGAEETQYF.

The rearrangement uses TRBV7-2 and TRBJ1-1, with 8 bases aligning to TRBD1. Germline V gives CDR1 SGHTA, CDR2 FQGNSA. The CDR3 is made up of 14 amino acids. Trimming at V came to 2 bases and at J to 4 bases, leaving 3 bases not matched to a gene. The CDR3 sequence is CASSLQGAVTEAFF. The CDR3 coding sequence is TGTGCCAGCAGCTTACAGGGGGCGGTCACTGAAGCTTTCTTT. The full variable domain, rest sourced from reference TRBV7-2 and TRBJ1-1, is GAGVSQSPSNKVTEKGKDVELRCDPISGHTALYWYRQSLGQGLEFLIYFQGNSAPDKSGLPSDRFSAERTGGSVSTLTIQRTQQEDSAVYLCASSLQGAVTEAFFGQGTRLTVV.

This chain links TRBV7-9 with TRBJ1-1; tentatively, D is TRBD1 (5 bases). The V gene lost 5 bases and the J gene lost 6 bases, with 19 bases spanning the gap. CDR1 is SEHNR and CDR2 is FQNEAQ in the germline V gene (reference sequence). The CDR3 runs to 15 residues. The CDR3 protein is CASSPRRDLYPEAFF. The CDR3 DNA follows: TGTGCCAGCAGCCCAAGACGGGACTTATACCCTGAAGCTTTCTTT.

This clone showed up just once. This chain links TRBV19 with TRBJ1-4, with 9 bases lining up with TRBD1. CDR3 size: 15 residues. The J segment lost 2 bases and the V segment lost 6 bases, leaving 4 bases of the junction unmatched. Germline V gene data show CDR1 as LNHDA and CDR2 as SQIVND (reference sequence). Written as DNA, the CDR3 is TGTGCCAGTAGGGCCGGACAGGGGACTAATGAAAAACTGTTTTTT. It codes for CASRAGQGTNEKLFF.

The chain uses TRBV27 and TRBJ1-1; D gene uncertain. V was trimmed by 8 bases and J by 11 bases, leaving 24 bases between them. Germline CDR1 and CDR2: MNHEY and SMNVEV (reference sequence). The CDR3 loop spans 14 amino acids. The CDR3 is CASGRASGGVKAFF. Written as DNA, the CDR3 is TGTGCCAGCGGACGGGCCTCGGGAGGAGTAAAGGCTTTCTTT.

V and J are TRBV7-3 and TRBJ2-2; D might be TRBD1 (6 bases). Looked up from germline, CDR1 is SGHTA and CDR2 is FQGTGA. This CDR3 region has 15 residues. Deletions cut 2 bases from V and 5 bases from J, with 12 bases between. CDR3 region: CASSLGGQLTGELFF. The CDR3, as DNA: TGTGCCAGCAGCTTAGGTGGACAGTTGACCGGGGAGCTGTTTTTT.

This rearrangement joins TRBV5-1 to TRBJ2-2; D not resolved. The V end was cut by 0 bases, the J end by 1 base, with 7 bases between. CDR1 and CDR2 from the germline V gene are SGHRS and YFSETQ. The CDR3 sequence is 15 residues long. Here the CDR3 reads CASSLGAMNTGELFF. The CDR3 nucleotides read TGCGCCAGCAGCTTGGGGGCCATGAACACCGGGGAGCTGTTTTTT.

Concerning this clone itself: The sample carries other DNA sequences with the same CDR3. The chain has TRBV6-5 and TRBJ1-3; 7 bases are a match to TRBD1. This CDR3 contains 16 residues. Germline lookup yields CDR1 MNHEY and CDR2 SVGAGI. V lost 0 bases to trimming and J lost 0 bases; unmatched junction nucleotides: 2. CDR3 loop: CASSYSRQGSGNTIYF. In nucleotides, the CDR3 is TGTGCCAGCAGTTACTCCAGACAGGGCTCTGGAAACACCATATATTTT.